The source of this TCR beta chain is a study of blood T cells in healthy people across ages. Study-wide points: Comparison with aged donors showed that long-lived donors had more naive CD4+ cells and higher diversity.

A second PCR of about 7 to 11 cycles used a sample-barcoded 5' primer and a J-beta primer mix. TCRdb passed the 5' RACE reads through MiXCR, listing each CDR3 protein once. The sample carries roughly 2 million distinct CDR3 sequences, around 50% recorded once. The germline V and J ends were trimmed by 0 bases and 3 bases, with 6 bases remaining between them. The CDR3 runs 13 residues. Germline V gene lookup returns CDR1 MNHEY and CDR2 SVGEGT. As to this clonotype: Its antigen is currently unknown.

The sequence derives from a woman in her 40s in good health. Input material: blood. The chain recombines TRBV6-2 or TRBV6-3 with TRBJ2-7, with unresolved D. This CDR3 reads CASSYSLLYEQYF. The DNA of the CDR3 is TGTGCCAGCAGTTACTCCCTCCTCTACGAGCAGTACTTC.